The sequence of this TCR beta chain was determined in a study of tumor and adjacent non-tumor tissue in lung cancer. Overall study context: Patients were aged about 30 to 80, approximately 11 men and a handful of women, stage I to III. Each sample yielded roughly 4 million productive TCRbeta reads on average.

The template was RNA from unsorted bulk tissue. Germline assignment: CDR1 DFQATT and CDR2 SNEGSKA (reference sequence). J gave up 4 bases and V 7 bases, and 6 bases lay outside the gene matches. The CDR3 has 12 amino acids. TCRbeta libraries were built with three rounds of nested PCR, modified from ARM-PCR. TCRdb recomputed calls from the multiplex PCR reads with MiXCR, one row per CDR3 protein. The sample contains more than 85,000 distinct CDR3 sequences, 75% of which appear only once. Points on this clonotype: With a much larger clone just one base away, this may be a read error. This likely comes from a read error, as the CDR3 has no conserved phenylalanine or tryptophan at its end.

The source is a woman aged 55-75 years with non-small cell lung cancer. The specimen sequenced was lung tumor tissue. The chain links TRBV20-1 to TRBJ2-5; 7 bases line up with TRBD2. DNA of the CDR3: TGCAGTGGCGGACTAGGTTCAGAGACCCAGTACTTA. This translates into CSGGLGSETQYL.